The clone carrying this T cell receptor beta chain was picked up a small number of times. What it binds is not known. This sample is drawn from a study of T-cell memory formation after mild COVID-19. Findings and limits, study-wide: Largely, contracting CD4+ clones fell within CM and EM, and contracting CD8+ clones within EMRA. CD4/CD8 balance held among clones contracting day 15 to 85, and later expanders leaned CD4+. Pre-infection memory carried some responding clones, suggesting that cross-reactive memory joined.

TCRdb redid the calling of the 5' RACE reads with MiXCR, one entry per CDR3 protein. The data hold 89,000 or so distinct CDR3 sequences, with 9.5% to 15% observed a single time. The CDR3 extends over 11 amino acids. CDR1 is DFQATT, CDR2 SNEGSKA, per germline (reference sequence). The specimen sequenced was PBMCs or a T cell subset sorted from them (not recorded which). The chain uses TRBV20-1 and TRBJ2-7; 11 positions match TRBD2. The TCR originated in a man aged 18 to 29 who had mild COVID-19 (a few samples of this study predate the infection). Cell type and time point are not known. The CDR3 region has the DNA TGCAGCCTACTAGCGGGGGTTGAGCAGTACTTC. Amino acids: CSLLAGVEQYF.